This section outlines one TCR beta chain sequence together with its context. Antigen unknown. These data are taken from a study of T cell responses to AZD1222 COVID-19 vaccine. Sequenced by immunoSEQ multiplex PCR; TCRdb stores in-frame clones only, minus some. Of some 93,000 clones in the sample, around 89% were seen once. Germline CDR1 is KGHSH and CDR2 is LQKENI. V was shortened by 3 bases and J by 0 bases, with 9 bases between the two germline ends. The CDR3 is 15 amino acids. Points from the study as a whole: Two AZD1222 administrations were followed by greater Spike-specific TCR breadth and depth. Unmutated variant regions are reportedly the target of nearly half of TCRs that are spike-specific. Donor demographics were predominantly white British with a female majority; clonal diversity may be underestimated. Among AZD1222 vaccinees, only six or seven were seropositive at baseline.

The source is an adult who received the AZD1222 COVID-19 vaccine. This material consisted of peripheral blood, taken 28 days after the second AZD1222 dose. The V call is TRBV18, the J call TRBJ2-1; no reliable D call. CDR3 bases: TGTGCCAGCTCACCGGGCCTGAGCTCCTACAATGAGCAGTTCTTC. This translates into CASSPGLSSYNEQFF.